Following are 18 T cell receptor beta chains from one sample sequenced in a study of cytomegalovirus exposure and HLA in healthy donors. The PCR employed 60 Vbeta primers together with 13 Jbeta primers. Clones were sequenced by immunoSEQ multiplex PCR, and TCRdb holds only the in-frame ones, with some missing. The data hold about 150,000 clones, with 65% to 70% observed a single time. The sequencing sample was made of PBMCs. The receptors derive from a man aged 30 to 39 in good health and CMV-seropositive.

The genes are TRBV5-1 and TRBJ1-2; 8 bases align to TRBD1. Germline V lookup: CDR1 SGHRS, CDR2 YFSETQ. V was clipped by 2 bases and J by 4 bases; unmatched bases: 7. The CDR3 runs to 15 residues. The CDR3, as DNA: TGCGCCAGCAGCTTACAACCGGGACAGGCCTATGGCTACACCTTC. Its protein is CASSLQPGQAYGYTF.

The V call is TRBV19, the J call TRBJ2-7; 7 bases fit TRBD1. The CDR3 consists of 13 residues. V lost 5 bases to trimming and J lost 6 bases; unmatched junction nucleotides: 7. Germline V CDR1 and CDR2: LNHDA, SQIVND (reference sequence). CDR3 sequence (DNA): TGTGCCAGTAGTCTCCCAGGGGGTGGCGAGCAGTACTTC. Translating it yields CASSLPGGGEQYF. Drawing the rest from reference TRBV19 and TRBJ2-7, the complete variable domain is DGGITQSPKYLFRKEGQNVTLSCEQNLNHDAMYWYRQDPGQGLRLIYYSQIVNDFQKGDIAEGYSVSREKKESFPLTVTSAQKNPTAFYLCASSLPGGGEQYFGPGTRLTVT.

The V call is TRBV5-1, the J call TRBJ2-6; no clear D gene. From germline, CDR1 is SGHRS and CDR2 YFSETQ. The CDR3 is made up of 16 amino acids. V lost 2 bases, J lost 0 bases, and 9 bases lay in between. As DNA, the CDR3 is TGCGCCAGCAGCTTACGCGTTAACTCTGGGGCCAACGTCCTGACTTTC. It yields the protein CASSLRVNSGANVLTF.

The rearrangement joins TRBV6-1 to TRBJ1-5, with D possibly being TRBD1 (6 bases). Germline assignment: CDR1 MNHNS and CDR2 SASEGT. V lost 2 bases, J lost 0 bases, and 11 bases lay in between. The CDR3 runs 16 residues. Here the CDR3 reads CASSERGGLSNQPQHF. As DNA, the CDR3 is TGTGCCAGCAGTGAAAGGGGGGGACTTAGCAATCAGCCCCAGCATTTT.

This clone was recorded only once. The V call is TRBV11-2, the J call TRBJ2-5; possibly TRBD1 for D (6 bases). Trimming cost V 4 bases and J 5 bases, with 17 bases left between them. Germline V gives CDR1 SGHAT, CDR2 FQNNGV. This CDR3 has 15 residues. CDR3 region: CASSSRQAGMETQYF. The CDR3 region has the DNA TGTGCCAGCAGCTCCCGACAGGCAGGGATGGAGACCCAGTACTTC.

The V and J genes are TRBV14 and TRBJ1-5, with D perhaps matching TRBD1 (5 bases). The CDR3 loop spans 18 amino acids. Trimming stripped 0 bases from V and 6 bases from J, with 21 bases between. Germline assignment: CDR1 SGHDN and CDR2 FVKESK. In DNA form, the CDR3 reads TGTGCCAGCAGCCAAGAAAGTCGGCCGACAGAGGCCGCTCAGCCCCAGCATTTT. This translates into CASSQESRPTEAAQPQHF.

V gene TRBV28 combines with J gene TRBJ1-5; D is unclear. The CDR3 extends over 17 amino acids. The ends were cut back, 7 bases at V and 0 bases at J, with 19 bases in the middle. CDR1 is MDHEN and CDR2 is SYDVKM in the germline V gene. The CDR3 spells CASTSLGVGNSNQPQHF. Here the CDR3 DNA reads TGTGCCAGCACCTCGTTGGGAGTGGGAAATAGCAATCAGCCCCAGCATTTT.

This clone appeared a few times. V gene TRBV6-5 combines with J gene TRBJ1-3; D remains unclear. Germline CDR1 reads MNHEY; CDR2 reads SVGAGI. This CDR3 comprises 11 residues. V dropped 8 bases and J dropped 4 bases, with 6 bases sitting between them. This chain's CDR3 is CASAQGNTIYF. In DNA, the CDR3 is TGTGCCAGCGCACAGGGAAACACCATATATTTT.

The chain combines TRBV5-4 with TRBJ2-5; D gene uncertain. Germline CDR1 reads SGHNT; CDR2 reads YYREEE (reference sequence). The germline V and J ends were trimmed by 3 bases and 0 bases, with 9 bases remaining between them. CDR3 length equals 14 residues. This CDR3 is CASSSKRYQETQYF. The CDR3 bases are TGTGCCAGCAGCTCAAAACGGTACCAAGAGACCCAGTACTTC.

The chain has TRBV10-3 and TRBJ2-5; a possible D gene is TRBD2 (6 bases). The CDR3 has 15 residues. Trimming cost V 2 bases and J 0 bases, with 10 bases left between them. The germline V gene has CDR1 ENHRY and CDR2 SYGVKD. The CDR3 nucleotides are TGTGCCATCAGTGAGCCAGCGGGCAACCAAGAGACCCAGTACTTC. It yields the protein CAISEPAGNQETQYF.

The table lists this clone with a few counts. The rearrangement joins TRBV9 to TRBJ2-7; 9 nucleotides align to TRBD2. This CDR3 spans 19 amino acids. J gave up 1 base and V 0 bases, and 14 bases lay outside the gene matches. Germline CDR1 reads SGDLS; CDR2 reads YYNGEE. The CDR3 sequence: CASSVDSGGLAGESYEQYF. CDR3 sequence (DNA): TGTGCCAGCAGCGTAGATAGCGGGGGCCTAGCGGGCGAATCCTACGAGCAGTACTTC. Complete variable domain (other parts from reference TRBV9 and TRBJ2-7): DSGVTQTPKHLITATGQRVTLRCSPRSGDLSVYWYQQSLDQGLQFLIQYYNGEERAKGNILERFSAQQFPDLHSELNLSSLELGDSALYFCASSVDSGGLAGESYEQYFGPGTRLTVT.

V usage is TRBV18 and J usage is TRBJ1-2; D unclear. The germline V and J ends were trimmed by 3 bases and 0 bases, with 14 bases remaining between them. Germline CDR1 is KGHSH and CDR2 is LQKENI. The CDR3 runs 16 residues. CDR3 protein: CASSPPSQATNYGYTF. In DNA form, the CDR3 reads TGTGCCAGCTCACCCCCATCCCAGGCGACTAACTATGGCTACACCTTC.

J is TRBJ1-4 and V is TRBV27; 10 bases are shared with TRBD1. The CDR3 loop spans 17 amino acids. Germline CDR1 is MNHEY and CDR2 is SMNVEV (reference sequence). V lost 5 bases and J lost 0; bases outside the gene matches: 6. The CDR3 DNA is TGTGCCAGCAGTATGGACAGGGGGACCTCAACTAATGAAAAACTGTTTTTT. This gives the protein CASSMDRGTSTNEKLFF.

The CDR3 DNA follows: TGCGCCAGCAGCTTAAGTGGGACAGGGGCTCCTGGCTACACCTTC. As protein: CASSLSGTGAPGYTF. The chain is built from TRBV5-1 and TRBJ1-2, with TRBD1 matching 10 bases. Looked up from germline, CDR1 is SGHRS and CDR2 is YFSETQ. The CDR3 loop spans 15 amino acids. The ends lost 2 bases at V and 7 bases at J; junction bases unmatched: 8. Drawing the rest from reference TRBV5-1 and TRBJ1-2, the complete variable domain is KAGVTQTPRYLIKTRGQQVTLSCSPISGHRSVSWYQQTPGQGLQFLFEYFSETQRNKGNFPGRFSGRQFSNSRSEMNVSTLELGDSALYLCASSLSGTGAPGYTFGSGTRLTVV.

V usage is TRBV9 and J usage is TRBJ2-1, with 7 bases fitting TRBD2. J lost 7 bases, V lost 4 bases, and 17 bases had no gene match. Germline CDR1 SGDLS, CDR2 YYNGEE. The CDR3 has 17 amino acids. The CDR3 DNA sequence: TGTGCCAGCAGCTACCGACTAGCATCACATCAGCGTAATGAGCAGTTCTTC. As protein: CASSYRLASHQRNEQFF.

This clone was observed a handful of times. The chain carries TRBV19 and TRBJ1-2, with D perhaps TRBD1 (5 bases). This CDR3 has 16 amino acids. Germline loops: CDR1 LNHDA, CDR2 SQIVND (reference sequence). Trimming shortened V by 3 bases and J by 5 bases, and 19 bases separated the two germline ends. DNA for the CDR3: TGTGCCAGTAGTATTACCTTAACGACAGCAGCATATGGCTACACCTTC. It yields the protein CASSITLTTAAYGYTF.

The rearrangement links TRBV7-3 to TRBJ2-1; 10 positions agree with TRBD2. Germline V gives CDR1 SGHTA, CDR2 FQGTGA. V trimming: 1 base; J trimming: 4 bases; junction bases outside the gene matches: 10. The CDR3 consists of 18 residues. CDR3 in DNA: TGTGCCAGCAGCTTAATGGCCGCTAGCGGGAGTGAATACAATGAGCAGTTCTTC. Encoded protein: CASSLMAASGSEYNEQFF.

V and J are TRBV5-1 and TRBJ1-1; 7 bases match TRBD1. CDR1 SGHRS and CDR2 YFSETQ come from the germline V gene. The CDR3 loop spans 17 amino acids. V shed 3 bases and J 3 bases; nucleotides not matched to a gene: 14. CDR3 sequence reads: CASSWGIDRAWDTEAFF. CDR3 DNA: TGCGCCAGCAGCTGGGGGATTGACAGGGCTTGGGACACTGAAGCTTTCTTT.